The source of this TCR beta chain is a study of OX40 agonist ivuxolimab in advanced cancers. In the study overall: Aged roughly 20 to 79 with a mean of roughly 63 years, they were about 83% male. Antecedent anti-PD-1, anti-PD-L1 or anti-CTLA-4 therapy was permissible, with roughly 40% having received some.

The CDR3 length is 13 residues. The germline V gene encodes CDR1 MDHEN and CDR2 SYDVKM. The J segment lost 6 bases and the V segment lost 3 bases, leaving 1 base of the junction unmatched. The table came from immunoSEQ multiplex PCR; TCRdb's copy has only in-frame clones and leaves some out. The top ten clones hold over 1.5% of a sample with about 82,000 clones, about nine tenths of them seen once. The chain uses TRBV28 and TRBJ1-2, with 10 bases lining up with TRBD1. The sample consisted of CD4+ or CD8+ T cells sorted from blood, taken in a trial of the OX40 agonist ivuxolimab. The sequence derives from an adult with an advanced solid tumor such as melanoma, head and neck, liver or kidney cancer. In nucleotides, the CDR3 is TGTGCCAGCAGTTTCGGGACAGGGGATGGCTACACCTTC. It translates to CASSFGTGDGYTF.